These 27 T cell receptor beta chains originate from one sample sequenced in a study of blood T cell repertoires in COVID-19. Profiling relied on immunoSEQ multiplex PCR, and the TCRdb table lists in-frame clones only, not all of them. The sample has more than 95,000 clones, 81% seen once. Sequences were obtained from peripheral blood. The source is a man aged 80 or over with acute or convalescent COVID-19.

In this sample, this clone turned up a few times. The rearrangement links TRBV6-2 or TRBV6-3 to TRBJ1-5, with D maybe TRBD1 (6 bases). The germline V and J ends were trimmed by 4 bases and 3 bases, with 13 bases remaining between them. The germline V gene has CDR1 MNHEY and CDR2 SVGEGT. CDR3 size: 15 residues. This CDR3 reads CASSFDDRNNQPQHF. The CDR3 DNA is TGTGCCAGCAGTTTCGACGACAGGAACAATCAGCCCCAGCATTTT.

This chain connects TRBV6-6 to TRBJ1-1; maybe TRBD1 (5 bases). Trimming stripped 5 bases from V and 8 bases from J, with 12 bases between. The CDR3 consists of 12 residues. The V gene's germline CDR1 is MNHNY and CDR2 SVGAGI (reference sequence). CDR3 coding DNA: TGTGCCAGCAGTCATCCCAAGGGGGAAGCTTTCTTT. Encoded protein: CASSHPKGEAFF.

The chain employs TRBV19 and TRBJ1-5; 9 nucleotides line up with TRBD1. This CDR3 is 14 amino acids long. After removal of 11 bases from V and 6 bases from J, the junction contained 11 bases not matched to a gene. From germline, CDR1 is LNHDA and CDR2 SQIVND (reference sequence). The CDR3 DNA is TGTGCCTTTAGTTTCACGACAGGGGGTCAGCCCCAGCATTTT. As protein: CAFSFTTGGQPQHF.

The rearrangement links TRBV27 to TRBJ2-7, with 11 bases lining up with TRBD2. Germline V CDR1 and CDR2: MNHEY, SMNVEV (reference sequence). The CDR3 runs to 17 residues. Unmatched junction bases numbered 8, after V lost 2 bases and J lost 2 bases. The CDR3 DNA is TGTGCCAGCAGTTTACGGGGACCGGGACTAGCGGCCTACGAGCAGTACTTC. It is translated as CASSLRGPGLAAYEQYF.

The rearrangement joins TRBV9 to TRBJ2-7; 7 bases fit TRBD1. The germline CDR1 and CDR2 sequences are SGDLS and YYNGEE. This CDR3 is built from 14 residues. J lost 3 bases, V lost 4 bases, and 7 bases had no gene match. CDR3 sequence reads: CASSPTGAHYEQYF. The CDR3 bases are TGTGCCAGCAGCCCTACAGGGGCGCACTACGAGCAGTACTTC.

The gene calls are TRBV6-5 and TRBJ1-3; possibly TRBD1 for D (6 bases). Germline values: CDR1 MNHEY, CDR2 SVGAGI. The V gene lost 7 bases and the J gene lost 4 bases, with 17 bases spanning the gap. The CDR3 is made up of 15 amino acids. The CDR3 spells CASTEGGAPGNTIYF. The DNA for the CDR3 is TGTGCCAGCACCGAGGGGGGGGCGCCCGGAAACACCATATATTTT.

The chain employs TRBV11-2 and TRBJ2-7; D possibly corresponds to TRBD1 (5 bases). V was trimmed by 0 bases and J by 6 bases, leaving 15 bases between them. CDR1 SGHAT and CDR2 FQNNGV come from the germline V gene. This CDR3 contains 15 residues. CDR3 region: CASSLEGRVFGEQYF. In DNA form, the CDR3 reads TGTGCCAGCAGCTTAGAAGGCAGGGTGTTTGGCGAGCAGTACTTC.

V usage is TRBV3-1 (or the pseudogene TRBV3-2) and J usage is TRBJ1-1, with D perhaps matching TRBD1 (5 bases). Trimming left V 7 bases short and J 6 bases short, with 12 bases between. The CDR3 covers 12 residues. Germline V lookup: CDR1 LGHDT, CDR2 YNNKEL (reference sequence). The CDR3 region is CASKKAGAEAFF. As DNA, the CDR3 is TGTGCCAGCAAGAAGGCGGGGGCTGAAGCTTTCTTT.

The J gene is TRBJ1-1, the V gene TRBV5-4, with unresolved D. Germline V lookup: CDR1 SGHNT, CDR2 YYREEE (reference sequence). This CDR3 region has 15 residues. Between the trimmed V and J ends, which lost 0 bases and 1 base, there was a span of 10 bases. The chain's CDR3 is CASSLALGSNTEAFF. Here the CDR3 DNA reads TGTGCCAGCAGCTTGGCCCTCGGGTCGAACACTGAAGCTTTCTTT. Full variable domain (missing parts from reference TRBV5-4 and TRBJ1-1): ETGVTQSPTHLIKTRGQQVTLRCSSQSGHNTVSWYQQALGQGPQFIFQYYREEENGRGNFPPRFSGLQFPNYSSELNVNALELDDSALYLCASSLALGSNTEAFFGQGTRLTVV.

This clone showed up just a few times. This rearrangement joins TRBV25-1 to TRBJ1-2; TRBD1 might be the D (5 bases). The CDR3 runs to 15 residues. Germline values: CDR1 MGHDK, CDR2 SYGVNS. Trimming pared 1 base from V and 5 bases from J, leaving 14 bases between. The CDR3 DNA reads as TGTGCCAGCAGTGAATGGGGCAGTTCAGCTTATGGCTACACCTTC. Encoded protein: CASSEWGSSAYGYTF.

The chain links TRBV28 to TRBJ1-5; weak D call: TRBD1 (6 bases). This CDR3 contains 18 residues. CDR1 MDHEN and CDR2 SYDVKM come from the germline V gene. Trimming shortened V by 5 bases and J by 2 bases, and 22 bases separated the two germline ends. The CDR3 reads CASSNFGWGGKGNQPQHF. CDR3 nucleotides: TGTGCCAGCAGTAATTTTGGTTGGGGGGGCAAAGGCAATCAGCCCCAGCATTTT.

This clone was seen only once. The chain uses TRBV25-1 and TRBJ1-1, with a possible D match to TRBD1 (5 bases). CDR3 size: 15 residues. CDR1 is MGHDK and CDR2 is SYGVNS in the germline V gene. Trimming removed 3 bases from V and 1 base from J, with 12 bases in between. CDR3 loop: CASSDPGMGNTEAFF. CDR3 nucleotide sequence: TGTGCCAGCAGTGACCCAGGGATGGGGAACACTGAAGCTTTCTTT.

CDR3 region: CATSDSEGAEQETQYF. The CDR3 nucleotides are TGTGCCACCAGTGATTCTGAGGGCGCGGAGCAAGAGACCCAGTACTTC. The chain couples TRBV24-1 to TRBJ2-5; D might be TRBD2 (5 bases). Trimming shortened V by 2 bases and J by 2 bases, and 14 bases separated the two germline ends. The CDR3 is made up of 16 amino acids. Germline CDR1 reads KGHDR; CDR2 reads SFDVKD.

This chain joins TRBV3-1 (or the pseudogene TRBV3-2) and TRBJ2-5; D ambiguous. Per germline, CDR1 LGHDT and CDR2 YNNKEL (reference sequence). V was clipped by 0 bases and J by 6 bases, with 5 bases between them. The CDR3 has 12 residues. CDR3 coding DNA: TGTGCCAGCAGCCAAGAGAGGAAGACCCAGTACTTC. It translates to CASSQERKTQYF.

The rearrangement joins TRBV5-1 to TRBJ2-7; 9 nucleotides line up with TRBD1. Germline V gene data show CDR1 as SGHRS and CDR2 as YFSETQ. There are 14 residues in the CDR3. V gave up 2 bases and J gave up 5 bases; unmatched junction bases: 5. This CDR3 is CASSFGTGPDEQYF. The DNA for the CDR3 is TGCGCCAGCAGCTTCGGGACAGGGCCCGACGAGCAGTACTTC.

The chain carries TRBV29-1 and TRBJ2-3; a weak D match, TRBD1 (7 bases). CDR3 size: 13 residues. Germline CDR1 reads SQVTM; CDR2 reads ANQGSEA. Trimming removed 6 bases from V and 4 bases from J, with 14 bases in between. CDR3 DNA sequence: TGCAGCGTGAACAGGGGAGGCCCAGATACGCAGTATTTT. It encodes CSVNRGGPDTQYF.

This clone has only one observation. CDR3 residues: CASQGQPNTGELFF. CDR3 nucleotide sequence: TGTGCCAGCCAAGGACAGCCGAACACCGGGGAGCTGTTTTTT. The V call is TRBV7-3, the J call TRBJ2-2, with a weak D call TRBD1 (6 bases). The germline V gene encodes CDR1 SGHTA and CDR2 FQGTGA. The V and J ends lost 8 bases and 0 bases respectively, with 10 bases between them. CDR3 size: 14 residues. Together with reference TRBV7-3 and TRBJ2-2, the CDR3 gives the full variable domain: GAGVSQTPSNKVTEKGKYVELRCDPISGHTALYWYRQSLGQGPEFLIYFQGTGAADDSGLPNDRFFAVRPEGSVSTLKIQRTERGDSAVYLCASQGQPNTGELFFGEGSRLTVL.

Written as DNA, the CDR3 is TGTGCCTGGAACGCGGTCTCTGGAAACACCATATATTTT. This sequence encodes CAWNAVSGNTIYF. The gene calls are TRBV30 and TRBJ1-3; D uncertain. The germline V and J ends were trimmed by 4 bases and 0 bases, with 7 bases remaining between them. Germline lookup yields CDR1 GTSNPN and CDR2 SVGIG (reference sequence). The CDR3 has 13 residues. The full variable domain, completed using reference TRBV30 and TRBJ1-3, is SQTIHQWPATLVQPVGSPLSLECTVEGTSNPNLYWYRQAAGRGLQLLFYSVGIGQISSEVPQNLSASRPQDRQFILSSKKLLLSDSGFYLCAWNAVSGNTIYFGEGSWLTVV.

The chain combines TRBV7-9 with TRBJ1-6; no definite D call. This CDR3 contains 18 residues. Germline CDR1 and CDR2: SEHNR and FQNEAQ (reference sequence). V was cut by 3 bases and J by 4 bases, with 19 bases left in between. The CDR3 nucleotides read TGTGCCAGCAGCTTGGAATTCGGGGTGAAGGCTTATAATTCACCCCTCCACTTT. Its translation is CASSLEFGVKAYNSPLHF.

The rearrangement links TRBV29-1 to TRBJ1-4; tentatively, D is TRBD1 (5 bases). The CDR3 length is 11 residues. Trimming took 6 bases from V and 6 from J, leaving 8 bases between them. CDR1 and CDR2 (germline): SQVTM, ANQGSEA. The CDR3 spells CSVGHYEKLFF. CDR3 coding DNA: TGCAGCGTGGGGCATTATGAAAAACTGTTTTTT.

This clone has only one observation. The chain carries TRBV2 and TRBJ1-5; unclear D gene. Germline-derived CDR1 and CDR2 are SNHLY and FYNNEI. Trimming removed 4 bases from V and 5 bases from J, with 12 bases in between. The CDR3 consists of 14 residues. DNA for the CDR3: TGTGCCAGCAGTGCGTCAGGCGCTCATCAGCCCCAGCATTTT. It codes for CASSASGAHQPQHF.

This chain uses TRBV16 with TRBJ1-6; D call uncertain. The CDR3 is made up of 16 amino acids. Germline CDR1 is KGHSY and CDR2 is FQNENV. Trimming took 0 bases from V and 10 from J, leaving 16 bases between them. The CDR3 reads CASSQSRHGAVSPLHF. The CDR3 bases are TGTGCCAGCAGCCAATCGCGACACGGTGCTGTCTCACCCCTCCACTTT.

V and J are TRBV5-1 and TRBJ1-5; perhaps TRBD1 as D (5 bases). The CDR3 contains 15 residues. The germline V and J ends were trimmed by 0 bases and 10 bases, with 17 bases remaining between them. Germline CDR1 SGHRS, CDR2 YFSETQ. CDR3 protein: CASSLAGGNENPQHF. In nucleotides, the CDR3 is TGCGCCAGCAGCTTGGCCGGGGGGAACGAGAATCCCCAGCATTTT.

V and J are TRBV28 and TRBJ1-3, with TRBD1 identical over 10 bases. There are 16 residues in the CDR3. V lost 5 bases, J lost 0 bases, and 4 bases stayed unmatched. Germline loops: CDR1 MDHEN, CDR2 SYDVKM. Here the CDR3 DNA reads TGTGCCAGCAGTCGGACAGGGGGTCACTCTGGAAACACCATATATTTT. This translates into CASSRTGGHSGNTIYF.

This chain connects TRBV15 to TRBJ2-2; 13 nucleotides align to TRBD2. Germline assignment: CDR1 LNHNV and CDR2 YYDKDF (reference sequence). The V and J ends lost 1 base and 6 bases, in that order; junction bases with no gene match: 5. The CDR3 length is 17 residues. The CDR3 protein is CATSRGGLAGVAGELFF. CDR3 in DNA: TGTGCCACCAGCAGAGGAGGACTAGCGGGAGTAGCCGGGGAGCTGTTTTTT.

This clone was seen more than once but under ten times. The chain joins TRBV5-5 to TRBJ2-1; possibly TRBD2 for D (6 bases). The CDR3 has 16 residues. Trimming stripped 3 bases from V and 1 base from J, with 14 bases between. The germline CDR1 and CDR2 sequences are SGHKS and YYEKEE (reference sequence). CDR3 bases: TGTGCCAGCAGCTACGGGCTGGGGGGATCCTACAATGAGCAGTTCTTC. Amino acid sequence: CASSYGLGGSYNEQFF.

The rearrangement links TRBV7-3 to TRBJ2-6, with 7 bases matching TRBD1. The germline CDR1 and CDR2 sequences are SGHTA and FQGTGA. CDR3 size: 15 residues. With V trimmed by 2 bases and J by 4 bases, 2 bases remained unmatched. CDR3 in amino acids: CASSLDRAGANVLTF. CDR3 coding DNA: TGTGCCAGCAGCTTAGACAGGGCCGGGGCCAACGTCCTGACTTTC.